This TCR beta chain was observed in a study of OX40 agonist ivuxolimab in advanced cancers. Looking at the study overall: Hepatocellular carcinoma, melanoma, renal cell or head and neck cancer occurred in dose-escalation patients. Findings and limits, study-wide: In the 0.1 to 3.0 mg/kg range, CD4+ and CD8+ blood T cells had expanded clonally by week 6. More expanded clones were found, on average, in CD8+ than in CD4+ T cells.

A remark on this clone: What it binds is unknown.

The germline V gene has CDR1 SNHLY and CDR2 FYNNEI. The CDR3 loop spans 19 amino acids. V gave up 6 bases and J gave up 4 bases; unmatched junction bases: 19. Profiled with immunoSEQ multiplex PCR; TCRdb holds only in-frame clones, not every one. The sample shows tens of thousands of clones, more than 75% of them seen only once. The chain carries TRBV2 and TRBJ2-7, with 12 nucleotides matching TRBD1. The receptor was derived from an adult with an advanced solid tumor such as melanoma, head and neck, liver or kidney cancer. Sequenced here: CD4+ or CD8+ T cells sorted from blood, sampled in a trial of the OX40 agonist ivuxolimab. CDR3 amino acids: CASSDPSAGTGGERYEQYF. Written as DNA, the CDR3 is TGTGCCAGCAGCGACCCCTCCGCCGGGACAGGGGGCGAGAGGTACGAGCAGTACTTC.